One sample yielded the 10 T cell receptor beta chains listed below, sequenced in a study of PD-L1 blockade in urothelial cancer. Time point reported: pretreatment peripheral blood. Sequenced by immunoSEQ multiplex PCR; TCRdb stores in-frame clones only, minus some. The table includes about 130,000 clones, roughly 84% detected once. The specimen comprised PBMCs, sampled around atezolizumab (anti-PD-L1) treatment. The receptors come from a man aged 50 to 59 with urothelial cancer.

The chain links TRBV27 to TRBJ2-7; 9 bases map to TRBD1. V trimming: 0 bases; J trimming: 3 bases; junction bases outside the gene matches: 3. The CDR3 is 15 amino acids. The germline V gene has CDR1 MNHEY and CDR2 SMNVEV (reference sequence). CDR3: CASSLSGTGFYEQYF. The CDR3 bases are TGTGCCAGCAGTTTATCCGGGACAGGGTTCTACGAGCAGTACTTC.

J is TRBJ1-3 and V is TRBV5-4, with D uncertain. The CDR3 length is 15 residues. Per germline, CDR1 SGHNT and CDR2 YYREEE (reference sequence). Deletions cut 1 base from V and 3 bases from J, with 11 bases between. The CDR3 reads CASSLSAAFGNTIYF. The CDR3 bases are TGTGCCAGCAGCTTGAGTGCGGCATTTGGAAACACCATATATTTT.

The CDR3 is CASSTPSTDTQYF. The CDR3 nucleotides are TGTGCCAGTAGTACCCCTAGCACAGATACGCAGTATTTT. V is TRBV19 and J is TRBJ2-3, with D uncertain. The germline gives CDR1 LNHDA, CDR2 SQIVND (reference sequence). The ends were cut back, 4 bases at V and 0 bases at J, with 5 bases in the middle. The CDR3 runs 13 residues.

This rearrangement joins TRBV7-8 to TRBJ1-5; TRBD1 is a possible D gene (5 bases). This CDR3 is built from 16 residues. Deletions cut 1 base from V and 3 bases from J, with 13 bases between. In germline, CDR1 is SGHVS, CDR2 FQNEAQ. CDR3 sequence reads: CASSLVPQGVNQPQHF. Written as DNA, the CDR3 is TGTGCCAGCAGCTTAGTCCCGCAGGGTGTCAATCAGCCCCAGCATTTT. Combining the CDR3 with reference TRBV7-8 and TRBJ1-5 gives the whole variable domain GAGVSQSPRYKVAKRGQDVALRCDPISGHVSLFWYQQALGQGPEFLTYFQNEAQLDKSGLPSDRFFAERPEGSVSTLKIQRTQQEDSAVYLCASSLVPQGVNQPQHFGDGTRLSIL.

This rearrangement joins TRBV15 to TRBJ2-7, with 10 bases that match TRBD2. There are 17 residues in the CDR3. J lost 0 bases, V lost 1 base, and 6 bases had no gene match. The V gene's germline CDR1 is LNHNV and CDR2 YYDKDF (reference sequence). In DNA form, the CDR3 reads TGTGCCACCAGCAGAGCCGGGAGCGGGAGGGACTCCTACGAGCAGTACTTC. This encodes CATSRAGSGRDSYEQYF. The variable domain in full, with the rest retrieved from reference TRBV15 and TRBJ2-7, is DAMVIQNPRYQVTQFGKPVTLSCSQTLNHNVMYWYQQKSSQAPKLLFHYYDKDFNNEADTPDNFQSRRPNTSFCFLDIRSPGLGDTAMYLCATSRAGSGRDSYEQYFGPGTRLTVT.

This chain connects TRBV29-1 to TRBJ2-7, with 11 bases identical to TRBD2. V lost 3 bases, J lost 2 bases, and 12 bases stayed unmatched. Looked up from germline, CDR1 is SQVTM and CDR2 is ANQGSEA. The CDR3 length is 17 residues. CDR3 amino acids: CSVEFTGTSGLPYEQYF. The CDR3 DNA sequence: TGCAGCGTTGAGTTTACCGGGACTAGCGGATTACCCTACGAGCAGTACTTC.

The CDR3 nucleotides are TGTGCCAGCACGGAGGGGGCGGGTGACTACGAGCAGTACTTC. It translates to CASTEGAGDYEQYF. This rearrangement joins TRBV6-5 to TRBJ2-7; tentatively, D is TRBD1 (7 bases). The germline V and J ends were trimmed by 7 bases and 3 bases, with 16 bases remaining between them. CDR1 MNHEY and CDR2 SVGAGI come from the germline V gene. The CDR3 runs to 14 residues.

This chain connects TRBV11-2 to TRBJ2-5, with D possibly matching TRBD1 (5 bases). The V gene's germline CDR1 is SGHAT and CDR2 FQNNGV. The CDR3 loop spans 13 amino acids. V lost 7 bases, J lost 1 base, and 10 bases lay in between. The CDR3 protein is CASNLQVQETQYF. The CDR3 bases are TGTGCCAGCAACCTACAGGTCCAAGAGACCCAGTACTTC.

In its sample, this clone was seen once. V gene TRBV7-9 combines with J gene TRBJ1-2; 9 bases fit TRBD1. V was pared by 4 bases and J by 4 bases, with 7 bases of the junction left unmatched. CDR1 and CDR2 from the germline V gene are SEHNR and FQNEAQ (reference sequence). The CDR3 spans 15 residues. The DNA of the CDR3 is TGTGCCAGCAGCTCGTCGGACAGGGGCATCTATGGCTACACCTTC. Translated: CASSSSDRGIYGYTF.

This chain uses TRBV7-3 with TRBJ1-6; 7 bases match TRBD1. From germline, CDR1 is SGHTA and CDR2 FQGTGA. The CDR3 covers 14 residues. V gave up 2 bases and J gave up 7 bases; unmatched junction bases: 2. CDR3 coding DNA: TGTGCCAGCAGCTTAGCGGGACAGAATTCACCCCTCCACTTT. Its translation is CASSLAGQNSPLHF.